This entry features one T cell receptor (beta chain) sequence. The CDR3 runs 16 residues. The V gene lost 1 base and the J gene lost 0 bases, with 7 bases spanning the gap. From germline, CDR1 is LNHNV and CDR2 YYDKDF (reference sequence). The data are from a study of spatial heterogeneity in lung cancer. Regarding time point: blood at routine non-recurrence follow-up after resection. Unsorted whole RNA samples from tumor, nontumor lung or frozen PBMC were sequenced. Individual TCR cDNA molecules each bore their own unique molecular identifier. MiXCR, applied by TCRdb to the 5' RACE reads, yields one record per CDR3 protein. This table has around 110,000 distinct CDR3 sequences, approximately 12% appearing once.

The clonotype was recovered from a male donor with early-stage non-small cell lung cancer. The material sequenced was PBMCs, taken at follow-up. The chain links TRBV15 to TRBJ2-6, with D perhaps matching TRBD1 (5 bases). CDR3 sequence (DNA): TGTGCCACCAGCAGAGTCAGGGACTCTGGGGCCAACGTCCTGACTTTC. It specifies CATSRVRDSGANVLTF.